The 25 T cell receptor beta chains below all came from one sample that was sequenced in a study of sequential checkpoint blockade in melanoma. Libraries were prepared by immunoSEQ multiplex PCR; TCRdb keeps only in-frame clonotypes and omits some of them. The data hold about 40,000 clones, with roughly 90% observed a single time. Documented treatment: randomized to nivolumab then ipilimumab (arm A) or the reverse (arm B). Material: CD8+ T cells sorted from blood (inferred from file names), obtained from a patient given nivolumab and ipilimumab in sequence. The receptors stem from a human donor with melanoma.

CDR3 DNA sequence: TGTGCCAGCAGCGAGGGGTCCCCCTACGAGCAGTACTTC. Protein: CASSEGSPYEQYF. The genes are TRBV9 and TRBJ2-7, with D perhaps matching TRBD1 (5 bases). Germline lookup yields CDR1 SGDLS and CDR2 YYNGEE. The CDR3 covers 13 residues. Trimming stripped 3 bases from V and 2 bases from J, with 9 bases between.

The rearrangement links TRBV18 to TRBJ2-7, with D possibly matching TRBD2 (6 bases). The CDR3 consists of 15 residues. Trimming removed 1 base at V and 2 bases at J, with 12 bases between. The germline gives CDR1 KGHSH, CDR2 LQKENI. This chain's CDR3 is CASSPRETSPYEQYF. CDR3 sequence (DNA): TGTGCCAGCTCACCACGGGAAACTAGCCCCTACGAGCAGTACTTC.

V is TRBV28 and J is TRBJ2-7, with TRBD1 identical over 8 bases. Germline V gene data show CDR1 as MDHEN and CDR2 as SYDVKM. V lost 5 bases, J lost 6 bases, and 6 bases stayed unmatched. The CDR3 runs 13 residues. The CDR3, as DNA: TGTGCCAGCAGTCGAGGACAGGGCCGCGAGCAGTACGTC. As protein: CASSRGQGREQYV.

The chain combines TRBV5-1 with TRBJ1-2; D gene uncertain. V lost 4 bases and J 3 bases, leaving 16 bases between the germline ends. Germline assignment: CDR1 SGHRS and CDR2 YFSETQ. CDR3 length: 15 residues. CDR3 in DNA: TGCGCCAGCAGCGTCTCGGCCCCAGGCTACTATGGCTACACCTTC. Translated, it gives CASSVSAPGYYGYTF.

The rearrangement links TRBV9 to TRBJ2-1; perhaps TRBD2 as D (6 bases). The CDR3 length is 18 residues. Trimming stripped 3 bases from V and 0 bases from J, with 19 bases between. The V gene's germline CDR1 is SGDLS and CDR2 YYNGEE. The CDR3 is CASSGGKARSNSYNEQFF. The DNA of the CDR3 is TGTGCCAGCAGCGGCGGGAAGGCCCGATCGAACTCCTACAATGAGCAGTTCTTC.

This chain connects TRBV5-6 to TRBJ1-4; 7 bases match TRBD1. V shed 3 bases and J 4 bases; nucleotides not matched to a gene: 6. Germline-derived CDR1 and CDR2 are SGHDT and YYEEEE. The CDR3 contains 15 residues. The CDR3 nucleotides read TGTGCCAGCAGCTCCCCGGGACAGAATAATGAAAAACTGTTTTTT. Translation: CASSSPGQNNEKLFF.

CDR3 amino acids: CASSFGTGGSYEQYF. For the CDR3, the DNA is TGTGCCAGCAGTTTTGGGACAGGGGGCAGCTACGAGCAGTACTTC. This chain links TRBV27 with TRBJ2-5; the match to TRBD1 covers 12 bases. Near its end, the DNA agrees better with TRBJ2-7, so the J call may be wrong. CDR1 is MNHEY and CDR2 is SMNVEV in the germline V gene (reference sequence). This CDR3 spans 15 amino acids.

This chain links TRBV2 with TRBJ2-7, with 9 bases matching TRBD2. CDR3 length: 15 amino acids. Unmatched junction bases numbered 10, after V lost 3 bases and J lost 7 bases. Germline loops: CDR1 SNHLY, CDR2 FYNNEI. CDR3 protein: CASSDRFSGSDEQYF. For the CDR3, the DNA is TGTGCCAGCAGTGATAGGTTTAGCGGGAGTGATGAGCAGTACTTC.

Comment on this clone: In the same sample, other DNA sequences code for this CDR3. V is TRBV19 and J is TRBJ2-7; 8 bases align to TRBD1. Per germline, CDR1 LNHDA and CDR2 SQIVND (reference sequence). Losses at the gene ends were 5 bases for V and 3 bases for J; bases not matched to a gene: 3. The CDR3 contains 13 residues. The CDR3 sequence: CASSSGGGYEQYF. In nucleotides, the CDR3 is TGTGCCAGTAGTTCAGGGGGCGGCTACGAGCAGTACTTC.

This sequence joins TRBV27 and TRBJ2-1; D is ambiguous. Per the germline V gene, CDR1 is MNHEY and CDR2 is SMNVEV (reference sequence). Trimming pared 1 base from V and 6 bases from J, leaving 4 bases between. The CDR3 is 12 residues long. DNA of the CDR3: TGTGCCAGCAGTTTATGGCCCAATGAGCAGTTCTTC. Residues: CASSLWPNEQFF.

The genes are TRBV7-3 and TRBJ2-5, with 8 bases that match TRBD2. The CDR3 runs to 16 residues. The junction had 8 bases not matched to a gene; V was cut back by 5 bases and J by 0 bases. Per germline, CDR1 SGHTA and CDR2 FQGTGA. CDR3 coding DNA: TGTGCCAGCAGCCTAGACGGCGGGGGGTACCAAGAGACCCAGTACTTC. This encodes CASSLDGGGYQETQYF.

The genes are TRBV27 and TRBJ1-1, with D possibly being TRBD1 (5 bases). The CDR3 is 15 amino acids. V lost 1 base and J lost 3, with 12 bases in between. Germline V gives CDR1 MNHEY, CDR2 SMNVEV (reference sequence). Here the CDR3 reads CASSLWGVGDTEAFF. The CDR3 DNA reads TGTGCCAGCAGTTTATGGGGGGTTGGGGACACTGAAGCTTTCTTT.

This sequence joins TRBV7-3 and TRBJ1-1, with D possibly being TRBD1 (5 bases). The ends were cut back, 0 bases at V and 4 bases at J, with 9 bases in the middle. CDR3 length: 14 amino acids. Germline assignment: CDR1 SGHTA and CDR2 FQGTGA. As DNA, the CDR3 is TGTGCCAGCAGCTTAACCATGGGGGGCACTGAAGCTTTCTTT. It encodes CASSLTMGGTEAFF.

CDR3 in DNA: TGTGCCAGCAGCCATTGGACAGGGGGGGGATTGGGCGAGCAGTACTTC. This translates into CASSHWTGGGLGEQYF. This chain uses TRBV14 with TRBJ2-7, with 10 bases identical to TRBD1. The J segment lost 6 bases and the V segment lost 3 bases, leaving 11 bases of the junction unmatched. CDR1 SGHDN and CDR2 FVKESK come from the germline V gene. This CDR3 comprises 16 residues.

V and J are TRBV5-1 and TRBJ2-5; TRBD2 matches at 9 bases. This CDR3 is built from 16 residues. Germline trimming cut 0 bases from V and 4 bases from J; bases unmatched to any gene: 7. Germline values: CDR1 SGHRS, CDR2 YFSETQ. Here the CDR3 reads CASSLELAGLTETQYF. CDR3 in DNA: TGCGCCAGCAGCTTGGAACTAGCGGGCCTGACAGAGACCCAGTACTTC.

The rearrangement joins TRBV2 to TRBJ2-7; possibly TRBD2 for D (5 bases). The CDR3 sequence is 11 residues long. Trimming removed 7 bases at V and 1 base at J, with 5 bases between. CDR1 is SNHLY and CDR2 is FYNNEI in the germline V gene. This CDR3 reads CASTGSYEQYF. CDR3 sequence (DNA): TGTGCCAGCACGGGGTCCTACGAGCAGTACTTC.

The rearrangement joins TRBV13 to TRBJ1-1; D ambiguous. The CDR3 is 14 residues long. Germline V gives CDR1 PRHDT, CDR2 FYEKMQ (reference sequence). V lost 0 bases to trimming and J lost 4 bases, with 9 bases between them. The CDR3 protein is CASSLGEVATEAFF. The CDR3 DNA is TGTGCCAGCAGCTTAGGAGAGGTGGCCACTGAAGCTTTCTTT.

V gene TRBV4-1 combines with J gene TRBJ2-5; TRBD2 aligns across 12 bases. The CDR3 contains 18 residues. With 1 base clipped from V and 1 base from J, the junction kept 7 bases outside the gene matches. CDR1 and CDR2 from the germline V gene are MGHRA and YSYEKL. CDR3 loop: CASSQVELAGGLQETQYF. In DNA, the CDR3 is TGCGCCAGCAGCCAAGTTGAACTAGCGGGAGGCCTCCAAGAGACCCAGTACTTC.

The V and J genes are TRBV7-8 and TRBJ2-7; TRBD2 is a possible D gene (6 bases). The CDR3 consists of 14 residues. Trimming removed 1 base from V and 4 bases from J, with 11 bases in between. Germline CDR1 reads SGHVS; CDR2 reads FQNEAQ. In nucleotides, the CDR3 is TGTGCCAGCAGCTTAGGTGAGAGCGGGTACGAGCAGTACTTC. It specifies CASSLGESGYEQYF.

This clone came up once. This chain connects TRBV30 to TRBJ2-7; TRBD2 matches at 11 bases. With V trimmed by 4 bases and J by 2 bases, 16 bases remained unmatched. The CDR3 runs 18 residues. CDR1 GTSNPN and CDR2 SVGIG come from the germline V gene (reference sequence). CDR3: CAWMRGERLAGPPYEQYF. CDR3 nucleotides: TGTGCCTGGATGAGGGGGGAAAGACTAGCGGGGCCCCCCTACGAGCAGTACTTC.

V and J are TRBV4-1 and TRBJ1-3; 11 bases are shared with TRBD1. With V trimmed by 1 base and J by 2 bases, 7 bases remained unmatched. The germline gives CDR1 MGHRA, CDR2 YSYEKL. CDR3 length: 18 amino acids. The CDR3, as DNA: TGCGCCAGCAGCCAAGTCGGGACAGGGGGACGCCCTGGAAACACCATATATTTT. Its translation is CASSQVGTGGRPGNTIYF.

DNA for the CDR3: TGCGCCAGCAGCTTTGGGACAGGGAGTACTGAAGCTTTCTTT. It specifies CASSFGTGSTEAFF. The genes are TRBV5-1 and TRBJ1-1; 9 bases line up with TRBD1. This CDR3 is built from 14 residues. Trimming removed 2 bases from V and 5 bases from J; junction bases left unmatched: 4. Per the germline V gene, CDR1 is SGHRS and CDR2 is YFSETQ. The full variable domain, completed using reference TRBV5-1 and TRBJ1-1, is KAGVTQTPRYLIKTRGQQVTLSCSPISGHRSVSWYQQTPGQGLQFLFEYFSETQRNKGNFPGRFSGRQFSNSRSEMNVSTLELGDSALYLCASSFGTGSTEAFFGQGTRLTVV.

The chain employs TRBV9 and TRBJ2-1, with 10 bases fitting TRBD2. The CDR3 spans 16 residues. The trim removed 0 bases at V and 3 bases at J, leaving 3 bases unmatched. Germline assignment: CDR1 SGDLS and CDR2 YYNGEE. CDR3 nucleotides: TGTGCCAGCAGCGTAGCTGTAGCGGGAGGCTACAATGAGCAGTTCTTC. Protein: CASSVAVAGGYNEQFF.

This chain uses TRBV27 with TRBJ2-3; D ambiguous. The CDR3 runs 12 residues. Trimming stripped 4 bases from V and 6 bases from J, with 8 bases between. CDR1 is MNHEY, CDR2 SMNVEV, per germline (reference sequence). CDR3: CASSSFEDTQYF. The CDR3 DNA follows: TGTGCCAGCAGTTCCTTTGAGGATACGCAGTATTTT.

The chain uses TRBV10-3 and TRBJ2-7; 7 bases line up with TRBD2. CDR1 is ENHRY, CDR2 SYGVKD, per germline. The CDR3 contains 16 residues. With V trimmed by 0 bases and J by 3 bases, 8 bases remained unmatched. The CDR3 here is CAISESTGGRSYEQYF. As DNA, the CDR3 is TGTGCCATCAGTGAGTCGACGGGGGGACGGAGCTACGAGCAGTACTTC.